The clone carrying this T cell receptor beta chain was seen more than once but under ten times. Its antigen is currently unknown. The sample originates from a study of PD-1 blockade in classical Hodgkin lymphoma. Looking at the study overall: With a 2-week interval, patients received intravenous nivolumab at 3 mg/kg.

The CDR3 runs to 15 residues. V was trimmed by 8 bases and J by 8 bases, leaving 22 bases between them. Germline V CDR1 and CDR2: MNHEY, SVGAGI. Study-wide results and limits: Newly diagnosed patients and complete responders had comparable diversity at baseline. Baseline TCR diversity was reportedly lower in newly diagnosed patients than in healthy donors. It was reported as lower still in relapsed/refractory patients. Compared with baseline, CD4+ but not CD8+ TCR diversity had risen significantly by C4D1.

The method was immunoSEQ multiplex PCR; TCRdb's version includes in-frame clones alone and lacks a portion of them. The data hold 25,000 to 35,000 clones, with 55% to 75% observed a single time. Every patient experienced relapse after autologous stem cell transplantation, and brentuximab vedotin exposure varied. This chain uses TRBV6-5 with TRBJ2-1, with D perhaps matching TRBD2 (6 bases). Sequenced here: peripheral blood mononuclear cells (PBMCs), sampled before the second cycle of nivolumab. The clonotype originates from a human donor with classical Hodgkin lymphoma. The DNA of the CDR3 is TGTGCCAGCGGTCAGGGACGCATAACGGGGGATGAGCAGTTCTTC. This gives the protein CASGQGRITGDEQFF.